Each of the 28 T cell receptor beta chains below was sequenced from the same sample in a study of CD8+ T cells in alopecia areata. RNA extraction and reverse transcription yielded cDNA as sequencing template. Clones were read by immunoSEQ multiplex PCR, and TCRdb kept only the in-frame ones, dropping some. The sample has fewer than 250,000 clones, roughly 64% seen once. This sample's treatment: oral pan-JAK inhibitor, 5-10 mg twice daily. The sequencing here drew on CD4+ T cells sorted from blood, taken at week 4, from a patient treated with tofacitinib. Receptors were obtained from a human donor with alopecia areata.

This clone was detected once. This chain uses TRBV2 with TRBJ2-5; tentative D call: TRBD2 (5 bases). CDR1 is SNHLY, CDR2 FYNNEI, per germline. The CDR3 loop spans 15 amino acids. The V end lost 7 bases, the J end lost 5 bases, and 20 bases lay between the germline ends. The CDR3 bases are TGTGCCAGCACCCCCGACTATTCACAAATGGAGACCCAGTACTTC. Residues: CASTPDYSQMETQYF.

Details on this clone: The same CDR3 can be traced to other DNA sequences in this sample. This rearrangement joins TRBV9 to TRBJ1-1, with 7 bases aligning to TRBD1. The CDR3 consists of 15 residues. V was clipped by 4 bases and J by 0 bases; unmatched bases: 6. In germline, CDR1 is SGDLS, CDR2 YYNGEE. This chain's CDR3 is CASSPRTGVNTEAFF. The CDR3, as DNA: TGTGCCAGCAGCCCTCGGACAGGAGTGAACACTGAAGCTTTCTTT.

The rearrangement uses TRBV19 and TRBJ2-5; 12 positions agree with TRBD2. The CDR3 covers 13 residues. V shed 8 bases and J 5 bases; nucleotides not matched to a gene: 3. In germline, CDR1 is LNHDA, CDR2 SQIVND (reference sequence). CDR3 DNA sequence: TGTGCCAGTCCTAGCGGGGGGGCGGAGACCCAGTACTTC. Translation: CASPSGGAETQYF.

This chain connects TRBV13 to TRBJ1-2; D gene ambiguous. Germline loops: CDR1 PRHDT, CDR2 FYEKMQ (reference sequence). V lost 3 bases and J lost 3, with 14 bases in between. The CDR3 spans 15 residues. The DNA for the CDR3 is TGTGCCAGCAGCTTCGGCAGACAAACTCACTATGGCTACACCTTC. This encodes CASSFGRQTHYGYTF. Together with reference TRBV13 and TRBJ1-2, the CDR3 gives the full variable domain: AAGVIQSPRHLIKEKRETATLKCYPIPRHDTVYWYQQGPGQDPQFLISFYEKMQSDKGSIPDRFSAQQFSDYHSELNMSSLELGDSALYFCASSFGRQTHYGYTFGSGTRLTVV.

The rearrangement joins TRBV5-1 to TRBJ2-1; a possible D gene is TRBD1 (7 bases). The CDR3 runs to 12 residues. The germline CDR1 and CDR2 sequences are SGHRS and YFSETQ. The germline V and J ends were trimmed by 10 bases and 7 bases, with 15 bases remaining between them. This CDR3 reads CASEGAGNEQFF. The CDR3 DNA is TGCGCCTCCGAGGGGGCGGGAAATGAGCAGTTCTTC.

The chain has TRBV25-1 and TRBJ1-1; D not resolved. The CDR3 length is 14 residues. V was pared by 3 bases and J by 1 base, with 9 bases between. Germline values: CDR1 MGHDK, CDR2 SYGVNS. The CDR3, as DNA: TGTGCCAGCAGTGAGGGCCCCAGGAACACTGAAGCTTTCTTT. It specifies CASSEGPRNTEAFF.

The chain couples TRBV27 to TRBJ1-2, with D tentatively TRBD1 (6 bases). Deletions cut 7 bases from V and 2 bases from J, with 8 bases between. Germline-derived CDR1 and CDR2 are MNHEY and SMNVEV (reference sequence). This CDR3 spans 12 amino acids. The CDR3 sequence: CASTTGNYGYTF. The DNA for the CDR3 is TGTGCCAGCACCACAGGGAACTATGGCTACACCTTC.

V usage is TRBV30 and J usage is TRBJ1-3; D uncertain. Trimming took off 2 bases at V and 0 bases at J, with 5 bases between the two ends. Germline V gives CDR1 GTSNPN, CDR2 SVGIG (reference sequence). This CDR3 contains 13 residues. CDR3 region: CAWSSSSGNTIYF. The CDR3 DNA sequence: TGTGCCTGGAGTTCGAGCTCTGGAAACACCATATATTTT.

About this clone itself: This sample also contains other DNA sequences that code for the same CDR3. This CDR3 is CSVGGGSNQPQHF. DNA of the CDR3: TGCAGCGTTGGTGGGGGGAGCAATCAGCCCCAGCATTTT. The chain joins TRBV29-1 to TRBJ1-5, with D perhaps TRBD1 (5 bases). Trimming shortened V by 4 bases and J by 1 base, and 8 bases separated the two germline ends. The CDR3 covers 13 residues. Germline V gene data show CDR1 as SQVTM and CDR2 as ANQGSEA.

V gene TRBV30 combines with J gene TRBJ1-6; TRBD1 matches at 9 bases. Looked up from germline, CDR1 is GTSNPN and CDR2 is SVGIG (reference sequence). This CDR3 has 15 residues. Trimming cost V 2 bases and J 5 bases; bases outside gene matches: 4. For the CDR3, the DNA is TGTGCCTGGAGTTACCGGGACAGGGATAATTCACCCCTCCACTTT. The encoded protein is CAWSYRDRDNSPLHF.

The CDR3 region is CASSLWDNTGELFF. As DNA, the CDR3 is TGCGCCAGCAGCTTATGGGACAACACCGGGGAGCTGTTTTTT. V usage is TRBV5-1 and J usage is TRBJ2-2; the D call may be TRBD1 or TRBD2 (5 bases each). The CDR3 covers 14 residues. The V end lost 2 bases, the J end lost 2 bases, and 7 bases lay between the germline ends. Per the germline V gene, CDR1 is SGHRS and CDR2 is YFSETQ.

The CDR3 spells CASSEMSGGNYEQYF. Here the CDR3 DNA reads TGTGCCAGCAGTGAAATGAGCGGGGGGAACTACGAGCAGTACTTC. The rearrangement joins TRBV25-1 to TRBJ2-7; 9 nucleotides line up with TRBD2. Germline V gene lookup returns CDR1 MGHDK and CDR2 SYGVNS. Germline trimming cut 2 bases from V and 3 bases from J; bases unmatched to any gene: 5. The CDR3 has 15 amino acids.

J is TRBJ2-5 and V is TRBV30, with D possibly TRBD1 on 6 matching bases. The ends were cut back, 1 base at V and 5 bases at J, with 14 bases in the middle. The CDR3 runs 14 residues. Germline CDR1 GTSNPN, CDR2 SVGIG (reference sequence). CDR3 sequence reads: CAWSGSRGGETQYF. The CDR3 DNA reads as TGTGCCTGGAGTGGCTCCAGGGGCGGTGAGACCCAGTACTTC.

This clone was seen more than once but under ten times. This rearrangement joins TRBV10-3 to TRBJ2-1; perhaps TRBD1 as D (6 bases). CDR1 ENHRY and CDR2 SYGVKD come from the germline V gene. The CDR3 is made up of 13 amino acids. The V and J ends lost 6 bases and 5 bases respectively, with 11 bases between them. The chain's CDR3 is CAISLDRNNEQFF. CDR3 nucleotide sequence: TGTGCCATCAGCCTCGACAGGAACAATGAGCAGTTCTTC.

J is TRBJ1-6 and V is TRBV2; D is uncertain. The germline V and J ends were trimmed by 4 bases and 8 bases, with 18 bases remaining between them. This CDR3 is 16 amino acids long. Germline assignment: CDR1 SNHLY and CDR2 FYNNEI. CDR3 amino acids: CASSGGETATYSPLHF. In nucleotides, the CDR3 is TGTGCCAGCAGTGGAGGAGAGACGGCAACTTATTCACCCCTCCACTTT.

This sequence joins TRBV20-1 and TRBJ1-1, with D unclear. Germline CDR1 reads DFQATT; CDR2 reads SNEGSKA (reference sequence). V was cut by 5 bases and J by 7 bases, with 11 bases left in between. CDR3 length equals 11 residues. The CDR3 sequence: CSAEGQSEAFF. CDR3 DNA sequence: TGCAGTGCTGAAGGGCAGAGTGAAGCTTTCTTT.

This clone was seen only a few times. The chain uses TRBV19 and TRBJ1-5; perhaps TRBD1 as D (5 bases). Germline CDR1 and CDR2: LNHDA and SQIVND (reference sequence). The V and J ends lost 5 bases and 7 bases respectively, with 21 bases between them. The CDR3 is 16 residues long. The chain's CDR3 is CASSLNRRHAGQPQHF. The CDR3 region has the DNA TGTGCCAGTAGTTTAAACAGGCGTCACGCGGGGCAGCCCCAGCATTTT.

The chain recombines TRBV23-1 with TRBJ1-2; D call uncertain. Being an ORF, TRBV23-1 has a function that is uncertain. With 6 bases removed from V and 4 bases from J, the gap between germline ends came to 12 bases. This CDR3 is built from 13 residues. As DNA, the CDR3 is TGCGCCAGCAGAACAGAGGGTGGCTATGGCTACACCTTC. Its translation is CASRTEGGYGYTF.

V and J are TRBV7-2 and TRBJ2-5, with D perhaps being TRBD1 or TRBD2 (6 bases each). The CDR3 extends over 13 amino acids. The ends were cut back, 6 bases at V and 2 bases at J, with 10 bases in the middle. Germline loops: CDR1 SGHTA, CDR2 FQGNSA. Here the CDR3 reads CASRRGEQETQYF. CDR3 in DNA: TGTGCCAGCAGGAGGGGGGAACAAGAGACCCAGTACTTC.

The chain carries TRBV29-1 and TRBJ2-3, with TRBD1 matching 7 bases. This CDR3 has 15 amino acids. CDR1 SQVTM and CDR2 ANQGSEA come from the germline V gene. V shed 8 bases, J shed 0 bases, and the junction held 11 bases outside the gene matches. The CDR3 sequence: CSTTPGQSSTDTQYF. The DNA of the CDR3 is TGCAGCACCACTCCGGGACAGTCTAGCACAGATACGCAGTATTTT.

This clone was detected only a few times. The rearrangement joins TRBV7-9 to TRBJ1-6; D perhaps matches TRBD1 (5 bases). The CDR3 length is 16 residues. The V gene's germline CDR1 is SEHNR and CDR2 FQNEAQ (reference sequence). V was cut by 5 bases and J by 4 bases, with 15 bases left in between. CDR3: CASSHSLQGYNSPLHF. In DNA form, the CDR3 reads TGTGCCAGCAGCCACTCCCTGCAGGGTTATAATTCACCCCTCCACTTT.

In DNA, the CDR3 is TGTGCCTGGAGGTTGGGACAAACTCCGTACTTC. Amino acid sequence: CAWRLGQTPYF. V gene TRBV30 combines with J gene TRBJ2-5; perhaps TRBD1 as D (6 bases). Germline assignment: CDR1 GTSNPN and CDR2 SVGIG (reference sequence). The V gene lost 3 bases and the J gene lost 13 bases, with 15 bases spanning the gap. The CDR3 is made up of 11 amino acids.

The CDR3 DNA follows: TGTGCCAGCAGCGCGAGGGCGTCTAATGAAAAACTGTTTTTT. Amino acids: CASSARASNEKLFF. The chain carries TRBV13 and TRBJ1-4; D is ambiguous. Germline V gene data show CDR1 as PRHDT and CDR2 as FYEKMQ (reference sequence). Trimming took off 5 bases at V and 3 bases at J, with 10 bases between the two ends. This CDR3 is 14 amino acids long.

This clone was observed a handful of times. V is TRBV9 and J is TRBJ1-1, with 8 nucleotides matching TRBD1. The V gene end was trimmed by 0 bases and the J gene end by 0 bases; junction bases not matched to a gene: 4. This CDR3 region has 16 residues. CDR1 is SGDLS and CDR2 is YYNGEE in the germline V gene. The CDR3 nucleotides read TGTGCCAGCAGCGTAGGGACAGGGCCGATGAACACTGAAGCTTTCTTT. This encodes CASSVGTGPMNTEAFF.

This rearrangement joins TRBV6-5 to TRBJ2-5, with 13 bases matching TRBD2. Germline loops: CDR1 MNHEY, CDR2 SVGAGI. V was clipped by 0 bases and J by 5 bases; unmatched bases: 3. The CDR3 contains 16 residues. The CDR3 coding sequence is TGTGCCAGCAGTTACTCGACACTAGCGGGGGGGGAGACCCAGTACTTC. The encoded protein is CASSYSTLAGGETQYF.

The chain couples TRBV29-1 to TRBJ1-2, with 7 nucleotides matching TRBD1. CDR3 length equals 11 residues. Germline V CDR1 and CDR2: SQVTM, ANQGSEA. The V segment lost 7 bases and the J segment 7 bases; nucleotides outside the gene matches: 6. This CDR3 is CSAHRGGGYTF. The CDR3 DNA sequence: TGCAGCGCACACAGGGGTGGTGGCTACACCTTC.

In this sample, this clone turned up a few times. The chain has TRBV29-1 and TRBJ2-3, with 8 bases fitting TRBD1. V was clipped by 5 bases and J by 4 bases; unmatched bases: 11. Germline V gene data show CDR1 as SQVTM and CDR2 as ANQGSEA. This CDR3 contains 15 residues. DNA for the CDR3: TGCAGCGTTCATGAGACAGGGGTGTATTCAGATACGCAGTATTTT. Translated: CSVHETGVYSDTQYF.

This clone was observed a few times. The rearrangement joins TRBV11-2 to TRBJ2-5, with D perhaps TRBD1 (5 bases). V gave up 1 base and J gave up 1 base, with 10 bases separating them. CDR1 and CDR2 from the germline V gene are SGHAT and FQNNGV. The CDR3 loop spans 15 amino acids. The CDR3 sequence is CASSLARTTQETQYF. CDR3 DNA sequence: TGTGCCAGCAGCTTAGCGAGGACAACCCAAGAGACCCAGTACTTC.